These T cell receptor beta chains were read from a single sample in a study of blood T cell repertoires in COVID-19. Clones were read by immunoSEQ multiplex PCR, and TCRdb kept only the in-frame ones, dropping some. This sample yields roughly 200,000 clones, of which less than 90% are seen a single time; roughly 3.1% belongs to the top ten. Sequences were obtained from PBMCs or T cells enriched from blood (not recorded which). These receptors originate from a woman in her twenties or thirties who had been exposed to COVID-19. Both conserved end residues are trimmed from each CDR3. Fields, in order: clone size, V gene, J gene, CDR3 protein. Rows may omit the clone size; those that give it use once, few, many or a size class.

clone_size: -; v_call: TRBV4-3; j_call: TRBJ2-7; cdr3_aa: ASSQESNSYEQY
clone_size: -; v_call: TRBV9; j_call: TRBJ2-2; cdr3_aa: ASSVFSGGPSNTGELF
clone_size: -; v_call: TRBV12-3/TRBV12-4; j_call: TRBJ1-2; cdr3_aa: ASRTQGAWGYT
clone_size: -; v_call: TRBV18; j_call: TRBJ2-7; cdr3_aa: ASCEVGRYEQY
clone_size: -; v_call: TRBV12-3/TRBV12-4; j_call: TRBJ2-5; cdr3_aa: ASTPTGIETQY
clone_size: -; v_call: TRBV5-4; j_call: TRBJ2-1; cdr3_aa: ASSPSSYNEQF
clone_size: -; v_call: TRBV5-1; j_call: TRBJ1-1; cdr3_aa: ASQDSQNTEAF
clone_size: -; v_call: TRBV19; j_call: TRBJ1-1; cdr3_aa: ASSIDEQENTEAF
clone_size: few; v_call: TRBV7-9; j_call: TRBJ1-1; cdr3_aa: ASSFQGGTEAF
clone_size: -; v_call: TRBV6-5; j_call: TRBJ2-1; cdr3_aa: ASSYLNNEQF
clone_size: -; v_call: TRBV27; j_call: TRBJ1-2; cdr3_aa: ASSLGQGANGYT
clone_size: -; v_call: TRBV10-1; j_call: TRBJ1-1; cdr3_aa: ASRGSGNTEAF
clone_size: -; v_call: TRBV30; j_call: TRBJ1-2; cdr3_aa: AWSPQGAYGYT
clone_size: -; v_call: TRBV24-1; j_call: TRBJ2-2; cdr3_aa: ATSDPGQGGGTGELF
clone_size: -; v_call: TRBV5-6; j_call: TRBJ2-2; cdr3_aa: ASSLGANRFSGELF
clone_size: -; v_call: TRBV19; j_call: TRBJ2-7; cdr3_aa: ASSITQYSYEQY
clone_size: -; v_call: TRBV5-4; j_call: TRBJ2-2; cdr3_aa: ASSLVSQNTGELF
clone_size: few; v_call: TRBV10-2; j_call: TRBJ1-2; cdr3_aa: ASSDRGRNYGYT
clone_size: -; v_call: TRBV10-1; j_call: TRBJ2-5; cdr3_aa: ASSSSGAETQY
clone_size: -; v_call: TRBV9; j_call: TRBJ2-7; cdr3_aa: ASSVAGGREDAEQY
clone_size: -; v_call: TRBV24-1; j_call: TRBJ2-2; cdr3_aa: ATSDFAAGELF
clone_size: -; v_call: TRBV3-1/TRBV3-2; j_call: TRBJ2-2; cdr3_aa: ASSQEADSTGELF
clone_size: -; v_call: TRBV14; j_call: TRBJ1-4; cdr3_aa: ASSRRQGTNEKLF
clone_size: -; v_call: TRBV7-9; j_call: TRBJ2-7; cdr3_aa: ASSSPWETPLDEQY
clone_size: -; v_call: TRBV19; j_call: TRBJ1-6; cdr3_aa: ASSPTTGADNSPLH
clone_size: -; v_call: TRBV10-1; j_call: TRBJ2-2; cdr3_aa: ASSWEAGELF
clone_size: -; v_call: TRBV19; j_call: TRBJ2-1; cdr3_aa: ASSIFGTLANEWQF
clone_size: -; v_call: TRBV7-2; j_call: TRBJ1-4; cdr3_aa: ASRGTGTGGGKLF
clone_size: -; v_call: TRBV4-1; j_call: TRBJ1-1; cdr3_aa: ASSQDGRDGEAF
clone_size: -; v_call: TRBV5-1; j_call: TRBJ1-2; cdr3_aa: ASSLEQTYGYT
clone_size: -; v_call: TRBV29-1; j_call: TRBJ2-2; cdr3_aa: SANIGGTGELF
clone_size: -; v_call: TRBV7-6; j_call: TRBJ1-3; cdr3_aa: ASSLGGPSTNTIY
clone_size: -; v_call: TRBV4-2; j_call: TRBJ1-5; cdr3_aa: ASSQGKGVSNQPQH
clone_size: -; v_call: TRBV7-2; j_call: TRBJ2-3; cdr3_aa: ASRGTADTQY